The rows below give T cell receptor beta chains drawn from one sample of a study of T cells after yellow fever vaccination. From the 5' RACE reads, TCRdb called clonotypes with MiXCR, one entry per CDR3 protein. The table has some 560,000 distinct CDR3 sequences, 17% seen once. Sample: PBMCs, taken 5 to 6 days after the first yellow fever vaccination. The source of these receptors is a man younger than 30 who received the YFV17D yellow fever vaccine. Each CDR3 is given with its conserved first and last residue. D genes are given only for firm matches. For some rows the clone size is stated as once, few or many, or as a class when expanded; others skip it.

d_gene	v_gene	j_gene	abundance	CDR3aa	CDR3nt
.	TRBV6-2/TRBV6-3	TRBJ1-5	.	CASSYSSRAGRHQPQHF	TGTGCCAGCAGTTACTCGAGCCGGGCGGGACGCCATCAGCCCCAGCATTTT
TRBD1	TRBV4-2	TRBJ1-5	few	CASSLYEGARGNQPQHF	TGTGCCAGCAGCCTCTATGAGGGGGCGCGGGGCAATCAGCCCCAGCATTTT
.	TRBV28	TRBJ2-7	few	CASSLTRDVNSYEQYF	TGTGCCAGCAGTCTCACCCGGGACGTCAACTCCTACGAGCAGTACTTC
TRBD2	TRBV24-1	TRBJ2-3	many	CATSDTLAGGPDTQYF	TGTGCCACCAGTGACACACTAGCGGGGGGGCCAGATACGCAGTATTTT
.	TRBV18	TRBJ1-2	.	CASSPAVGGTNYGYTF	TGTGCCAGCTCACCGGCGGTTGGGGGTACTAACTATGGCTACACCTTC
.	TRBV25-1	TRBJ2-5	.	CASSELLPQETQYF	TGTGCCAGCAGTGAACTGTTACCTCAAGAGACCCAGTACTTC
.	TRBV5-1	TRBJ1-5	.	CASSLGGLQPQHF	TGCGCCAGCAGCTTGGGAGGGTTACAGCCCCAGCATTTT
TRBD1	TRBV6-1	TRBJ2-5	.	CASRATGSVQETQYF	TGTGCCAGCAGGGCGACAGGGAGCGTTCAAGAGACCCAGTACTTC
TRBD1	TRBV29-1	TRBJ1-5	few	CSVQDRGKDQPQHF	TGCAGCGTTCAGGACAGGGGGAAGGATCAGCCCCAGCATTTT
.	TRBV12-3/TRBV12-4	TRBJ1-5	.	CASSFPGAGNQPQHF	TGTGCCAGCAGTTTCCCGGGGGCAGGGAATCAGCCCCAGCATTTT
TRBD1	TRBV2	TRBJ1-6	few	CASRLTGGHNSPLHF	TGTGCCAGCAGATTAACAGGGGGCCATAATTCACCCCTCCACTTT
.	TRBV9	TRBJ2-1	.	CASSVATDFYNEQFF	TGTGCCAGCAGCGTAGCGACGGATTTCTACAATGAGCAGTTCTTC
TRBD1	TRBV5-1	TRBJ2-2	.	CASSLVTQGVGTGELFF	TGCGCCAGCAGCTTGGTGACACAGGGGGTAGGCACCGGGGAGCTGTTTTTT
.	TRBV12-3/TRBV12-4	TRBJ2-1	many	CASSLVNEQFF	TGTGCCAGCAGCTTAGTCAATGAGCAGTTCTTC
.	TRBV9	TRBJ2-7	.	CAWVYEQYF	TGTGCGTGGGTTTACGAGCAGTACTTC
TRBD2	TRBV14	TRBJ2-7	.	CASSQDSSGVRLYEQYF	TGTGCCAGCAGCCAAGATTCAAGCGGGGTGCGCCTCTACGAGCAGTACTTC
TRBD1	TRBV5-1	TRBJ1-1	few	CASSYITGGGTEAFF	TGCGCCAGCAGCTACATTACAGGGGGTGGGACTGAAGCTTTCTTT
.	TRBV29-1	TRBJ1-1	.	CSVVGNWGTEAFF	TGCAGCGTCGTCGGGAACTGGGGGACTGAAGCTTTCTTT
TRBD2	TRBV28	TRBJ2-2	few	CASRGLAGVYTGELFF	TGTGCCAGCAGGGGACTAGCGGGGGTGTACACCGGGGAGCTGTTTTTT
.	TRBV29-1	TRBJ1-4	many	CSHSGDNEKLFF	TGCAGCCACTCAGGAGATAATGAAAAACTGTTTTTT
.	TRBV7-9	TRBJ2-2	few	CASRRRPGELFF	TGTGCCAGCAGGCGACGTCCTGGGGAGCTGTTTTTT
.	TRBV27	TRBJ1-1	few	CASSLSKPRNTEAFF	TGTGCCAGCAGTTTATCGAAACCGAGGAACACTGAAGCTTTCTTT
TRBD2	TRBV7-6	TRBJ2-2	.	CASSLRTSGGTNTGELFF	TGTGCCAGCAGCCTCCGGACTAGCGGGGGGACGAACACCGGGGAGCTGTTTTTT
.	TRBV6-5	TRBJ2-1	.	CASSYSVYNEQFF	TGTGCCAGCAGTTACTCGGTCTACAATGAGCAGTTCTTC
.	TRBV7-8	TRBJ2-1	.	CASSQGLGEQFF	TGTGCCAGCAGCCAGGGGTTGGGTGAGCAGTTCTTC
TRBD1	TRBV12-3/TRBV12-4	TRBJ1-1	many	CASSLDRTTEAFF	TGTGCCAGCAGCCTGGACAGGACGACCGAAGCTTTCTTT
.	TRBV29-1	TRBJ1-1	few	CSVEAGATTEAFF	TGCAGCGTTGAGGCAGGGGCAACGACTGAAGCTTTCTTT